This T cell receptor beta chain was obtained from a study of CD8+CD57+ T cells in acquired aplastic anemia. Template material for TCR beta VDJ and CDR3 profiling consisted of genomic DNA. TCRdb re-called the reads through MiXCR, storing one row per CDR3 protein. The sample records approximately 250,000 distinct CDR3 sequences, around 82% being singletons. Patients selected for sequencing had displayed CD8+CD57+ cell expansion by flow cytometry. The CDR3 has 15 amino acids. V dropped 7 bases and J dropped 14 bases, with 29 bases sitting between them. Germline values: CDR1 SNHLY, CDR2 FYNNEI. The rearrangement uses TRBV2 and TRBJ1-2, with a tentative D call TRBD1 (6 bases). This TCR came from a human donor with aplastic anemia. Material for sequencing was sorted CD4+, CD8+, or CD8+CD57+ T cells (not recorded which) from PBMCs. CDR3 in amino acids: CASMPGGQDTHGFTF. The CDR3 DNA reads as TGTGCCAGCATGCCCGGGGGGCAGGATACGCATGGCTTTACCTTC.